What follows is one T cell receptor beta chain and its context. Its antigen is unknown. Amplification used 60 Vbeta primers and 13 Jbeta primers. Measured with immunoSEQ multiplex PCR; TCRdb has only the in-frame clones, and not every one. This sample has 95,000 to 110,000 clones, with roughly three quarters found just once. These data belong to a study of cytomegalovirus exposure and HLA in healthy donors. As for the study in general: Previous work identified roughly 120 million unique TCR beta sequences from about 179 million T cells. General study results and limits: According to reports, the classifier identified cytomegalovirus status with high specificity and sensitivity. CMV antigen specificity was confirmed in vitro for three CMV-associated chains.

The CDR3 contains 16 residues. V shed 4 bases, J shed 0 bases, and the junction held 6 bases outside the gene matches. Germline CDR1 and CDR2: SGDLS and YYNGEE. This receptor was identified in a woman younger than 30 in good health and CMV-seropositive. The rearrangement joins TRBV9 to TRBJ2-2; TRBD2 matches at 7 bases. Specimen: PBMCs. As DNA, the CDR3 is TGTGCCAGCAGCACCAGACGGGGGGCGAACACCGGGGAGCTGTTTTTT. This sequence encodes CASSTRRGANTGELFF.